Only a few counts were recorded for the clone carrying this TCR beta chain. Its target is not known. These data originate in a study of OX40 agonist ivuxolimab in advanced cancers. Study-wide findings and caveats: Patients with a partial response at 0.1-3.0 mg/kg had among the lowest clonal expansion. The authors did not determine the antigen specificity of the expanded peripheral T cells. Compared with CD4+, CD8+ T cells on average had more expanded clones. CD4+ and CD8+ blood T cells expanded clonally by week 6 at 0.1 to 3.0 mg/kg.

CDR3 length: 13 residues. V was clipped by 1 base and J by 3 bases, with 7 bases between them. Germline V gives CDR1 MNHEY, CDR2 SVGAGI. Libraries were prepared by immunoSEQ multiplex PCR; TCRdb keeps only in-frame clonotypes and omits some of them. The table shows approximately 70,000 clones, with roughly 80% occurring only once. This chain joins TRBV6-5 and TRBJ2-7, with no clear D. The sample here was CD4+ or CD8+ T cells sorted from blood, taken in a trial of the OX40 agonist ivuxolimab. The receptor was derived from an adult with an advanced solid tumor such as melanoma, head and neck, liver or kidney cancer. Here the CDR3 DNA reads TGTGCCAGCAGTTACTTAGACCTCTACGAGCAGTACTTC. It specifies CASSYLDLYEQYF.